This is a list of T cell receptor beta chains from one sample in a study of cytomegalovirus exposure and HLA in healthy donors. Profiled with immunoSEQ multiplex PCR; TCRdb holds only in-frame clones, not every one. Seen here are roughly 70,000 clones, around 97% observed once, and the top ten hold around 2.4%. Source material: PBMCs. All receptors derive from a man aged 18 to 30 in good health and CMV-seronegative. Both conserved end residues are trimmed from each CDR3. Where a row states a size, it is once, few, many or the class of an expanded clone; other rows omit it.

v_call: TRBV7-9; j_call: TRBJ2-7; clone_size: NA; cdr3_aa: ASSLMSDEQY
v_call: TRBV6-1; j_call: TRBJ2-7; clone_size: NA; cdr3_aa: ASSETGGSYEQY
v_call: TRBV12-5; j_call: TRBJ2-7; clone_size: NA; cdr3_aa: ASELQGAGEQY
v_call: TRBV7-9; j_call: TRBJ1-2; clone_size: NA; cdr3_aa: ASSLVGQGGGYT
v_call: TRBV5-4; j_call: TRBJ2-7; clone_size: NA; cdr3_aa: ASSPQGQGIMYEQY
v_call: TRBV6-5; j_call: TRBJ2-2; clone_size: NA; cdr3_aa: ASRYWRGDTGELF
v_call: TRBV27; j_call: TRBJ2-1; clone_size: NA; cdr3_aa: ASSSSGSSYNEQF
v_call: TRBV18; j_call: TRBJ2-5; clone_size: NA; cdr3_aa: ASSPPGDQGETQY
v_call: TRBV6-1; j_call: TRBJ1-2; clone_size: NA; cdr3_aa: ASSAGAGGYT
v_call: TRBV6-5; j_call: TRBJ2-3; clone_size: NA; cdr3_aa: ASRGGGTDTQY
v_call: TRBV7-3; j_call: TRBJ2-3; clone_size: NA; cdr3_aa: ASSAGTSGTDTQY
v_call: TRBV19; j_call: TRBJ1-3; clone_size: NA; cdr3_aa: ASSRSMSSGNTIY
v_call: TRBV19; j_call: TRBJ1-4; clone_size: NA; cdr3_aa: ASSARVGQGDEKLF
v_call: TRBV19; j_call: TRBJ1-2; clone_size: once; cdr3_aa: ASSLGGEQAKNYGYT
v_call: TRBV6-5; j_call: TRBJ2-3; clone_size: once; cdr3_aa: ASSYSSKPDTQY
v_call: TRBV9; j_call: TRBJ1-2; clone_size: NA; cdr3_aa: ASSVLDRDNYGYT
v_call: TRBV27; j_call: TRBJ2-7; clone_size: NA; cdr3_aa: ASSLGQGVNEQY
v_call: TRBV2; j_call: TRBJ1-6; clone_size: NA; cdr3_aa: ASSATEPPLH
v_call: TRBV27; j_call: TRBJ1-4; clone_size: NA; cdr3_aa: ASSLTTGFNEKLF
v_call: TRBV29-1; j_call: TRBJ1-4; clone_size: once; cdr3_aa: SVELAGSPVGKLF
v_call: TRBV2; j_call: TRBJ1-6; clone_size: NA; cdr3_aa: ASKGSTIDSPLH
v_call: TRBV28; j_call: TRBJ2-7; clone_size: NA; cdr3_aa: ASTPRRSSYEQY
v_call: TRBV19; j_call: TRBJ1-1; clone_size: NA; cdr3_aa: ASKGHKNTEAF
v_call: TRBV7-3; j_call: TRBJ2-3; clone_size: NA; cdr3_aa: ASSSGLYTDTQY
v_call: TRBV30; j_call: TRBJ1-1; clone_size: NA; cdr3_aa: AWSAPGGWTEAF